This T cell receptor (beta chain) was recorded in a study of T cells in Graves' hyperthyroidism and ophthalmopathy. Study summary: Initial diagnosis, before any treatment, was when peripheral blood was collected.

Study-level points and caveats: A model built on 13 V-J features separated ophthalmopathy from stable hyperthyroidism. Before onset, ophthalmopathy was predicted by the model a median approximately 6.6 months earlier.

With regard to this clonotype: Its specificity is unknown.

Amplified TCR beta CDR3 regions derived from RNA transcripts. Initially, a first-round RT-PCR of the TCR CDR3 employed the HTBI primer set. TCRdb reprocessed the multiplex PCR reads with MiXCR, giving one entry per CDR3 protein. The sample has 350,000 or so distinct CDR3 sequences, 15% to 20% seen once; the top ten hold about 14%. With 3 bases removed from V and 4 bases from J, the gap between germline ends came to 18 bases. Germline V lookup: CDR1 GTSNPN, CDR2 SVGIG (reference sequence). The CDR3 extends over 15 amino acids. This receptor was identified in a woman in her forties with Graves' ophthalmopathy. The chain couples TRBV30 to TRBJ1-1; D unclear. Sequencing was performed on blood. The CDR3 loop is CAWSIRRVDSTEAFF. The CDR3 bases are TGTGCCTGGAGCATCCGAAGGGTCGATAGCACTGAAGCTTTCTTT.